Below are 9 T cell receptor beta chains sequenced from a single sample in a study of T-cell memory formation after mild COVID-19. A single record per CDR3 protein comes from TCRdb applying MiXCR to the 5' RACE reads. Among 350,000 or so distinct CDR3 sequences listed, roughly 20% were seen once. Sequencing was carried out using PBMCs or a T cell subset sorted from them (not recorded which). The receptors were sampled from a man between 18 and 35 years old who had mild COVID-19 (a few samples of this study predate the infection). Cell type and time point are not known.

This clonotype was observed a few times. This CDR3 is CASSFTDQPQHF. The CDR3 nucleotides are TGTGCCAGCAGCTTTACGGATCAGCCCCAGCATTTT. This chain links TRBV7-9 with TRBJ1-5, with unresolved D. Germline V gene data show CDR1 as SEHNR and CDR2 as FQNEAQ (reference sequence). V was pared by 3 bases and J by 5 bases, with 5 bases between. The CDR3 has 12 residues. Combining the CDR3 with reference TRBV7-9 and TRBJ1-5 gives the whole variable domain DTGVSQNPRHKITKRGQNVTFRCDPISEHNRLYWYRQTLGQGPEFLTYFQNEAQLEKSRLLSDRFSAERPKGSFSTLEIQRTEQGDSAMYLCASSFTDQPQHFGDGTRLSIL.

The V gene is TRBV7-2, the J gene TRBJ1-5, with D unclear. Trimming pared 0 bases from V and 6 bases from J, leaving 6 bases between. CDR3 size: 13 residues. CDR1 and CDR2 (germline): SGHTA, FQGNSA. This CDR3 reads CASSLALIQPQHF. DNA of the CDR3: TGTGCCAGCAGCTTAGCTCTGATTCAGCCCCAGCATTTT.

This clonotype has more than one count but fewer than ten. V and J are TRBV30 and TRBJ2-3; D might be TRBD2 (6 bases). This CDR3 region has 15 residues. V lost 0 bases and J lost 1, with 11 bases in between. The germline gives CDR1 GTSNPN, CDR2 SVGIG (reference sequence). The CDR3 region is CAWSVFASGTDTQYF. In nucleotides, the CDR3 is TGTGCCTGGAGTGTTTTCGCTAGCGGCACAGATACGCAGTATTTT.

In this sample, this clonotype turned up a few times. The chain couples TRBV12-3 or TRBV12-4 to TRBJ1-1; no clear D. The CDR3 is made up of 15 amino acids. The germline V and J ends were trimmed by 3 bases and 0 bases, with 11 bases remaining between them. CDR3 protein: CASSFGSGVNTEAFF. CDR3 sequence (DNA): TGTGCCAGCAGTTTTGGTTCCGGGGTGAACACTGAAGCTTTCTTT.

This clonotype has just one count. V usage is TRBV6-5 and J usage is TRBJ1-2, with D unresolved. The V end lost 7 bases, the J end lost 6 bases, and 9 bases lay between the germline ends. Germline V gene data show CDR1 as MNHEY and CDR2 as SVGAGI. The CDR3 is 11 residues long. Written as DNA, the CDR3 is TGTGCCAGCACCCGAGGGCATGGCTACACCTTC. It is translated as CASTRGHGYTF.

The chain combines TRBV20-1 with TRBJ2-7, with 9 bases aligning to TRBD1. The CDR3 runs 14 residues. V lost 6 bases to trimming and J lost 6 bases; unmatched junction nucleotides: 12. CDR1 is DFQATT, CDR2 SNEGSKA, per germline (reference sequence). The CDR3 loop reads CSALGQGTKSEQYV. In nucleotides, the CDR3 is TGCAGTGCACTAGGACAGGGGACAAAGTCCGAGCAGTACGTC.

This clonotype was found many times. This sequence joins TRBV20-1 and TRBJ2-3; D gene unclear. CDR3 length: 11 amino acids. Germline V gene lookup returns CDR1 DFQATT and CDR2 SNEGSKA (reference sequence). V was cut by 3 bases and J by 5 bases, with 6 bases left in between. CDR3 in amino acids: CSASGGDTQYF. The CDR3 region has the DNA TGCAGTGCTAGCGGTGGAGATACGCAGTATTTT.

The V gene is TRBV3-1, the J gene TRBJ1-2; a weak D match, TRBD1 (5 bases). Germline values: CDR1 LGHDT, CDR2 YNNKEL (reference sequence). The germline V and J ends were trimmed by 0 bases and 14 bases, with 13 bases remaining between them. The CDR3 is 12 residues long. The DNA for the CDR3 is TGTGCCAGCAGCCAAGAGTGGGCAGGGCTAACCTTC. As protein: CASSQEWAGLTF.

This chain connects TRBV3-1 to TRBJ2-7, with 11 bases identical to TRBD1. The CDR3 has 15 amino acids. CDR1 is LGHDT and CDR2 is YNNKEL in the germline V gene (reference sequence). With 4 bases clipped from V and 4 bases from J, the junction kept 6 bases outside the gene matches. In DNA, the CDR3 is TGTGCCAGCAGCCCGGACAGGGGGCGTATGTACGAGCAGTACTTC. This gives the protein CASSPDRGRMYEQYF.